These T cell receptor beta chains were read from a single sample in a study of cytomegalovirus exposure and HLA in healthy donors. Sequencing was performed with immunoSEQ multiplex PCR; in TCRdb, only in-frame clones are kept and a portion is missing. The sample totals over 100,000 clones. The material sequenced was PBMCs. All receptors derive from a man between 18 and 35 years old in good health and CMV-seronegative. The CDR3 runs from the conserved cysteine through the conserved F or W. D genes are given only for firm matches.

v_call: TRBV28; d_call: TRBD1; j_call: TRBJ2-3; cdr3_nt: TGTGCCAGCAGCTTGGACAGGGTCACAGATACGCAGTATTTT; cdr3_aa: CASSLDRVTDTQYF
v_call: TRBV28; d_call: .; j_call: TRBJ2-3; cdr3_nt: TGTGCCAGCAGCACTACAGGCACCGTCCCTAGCACAGATACGCAGTATTTT; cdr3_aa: CASSTTGTVPSTDTQYF
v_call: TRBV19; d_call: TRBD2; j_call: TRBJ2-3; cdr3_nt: TGTGCCAGTAGTAGGGCGGGAGCGGCAGATACGCAGTATTTT; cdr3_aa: CASSRAGAADTQYF
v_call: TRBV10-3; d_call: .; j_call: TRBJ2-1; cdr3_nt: TGTGCCATCAGTGATTTATCCTACAATGAGCAGTTCTTC; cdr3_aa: CAISDLSYNEQFF
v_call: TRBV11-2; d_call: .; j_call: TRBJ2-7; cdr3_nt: TGTGCCAGCAGCTTAGAGGGCAGGGGATCCGAGCAGTACTTC; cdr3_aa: CASSLEGRGSEQYF
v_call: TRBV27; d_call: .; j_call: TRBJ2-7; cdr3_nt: TGTGCCAGCAGTTGGAGTCGAGGGGGAGACTACGAGCAGTACTTC; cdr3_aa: CASSWSRGGDYEQYF
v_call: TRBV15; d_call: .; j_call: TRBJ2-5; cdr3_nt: TGTGCCACCAGCATACGACGGGGGACCGTAATTGAGACCCAGTACTTC; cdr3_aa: CATSIRRGTVIETQYF
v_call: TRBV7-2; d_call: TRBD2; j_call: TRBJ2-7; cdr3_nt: TGTGCCAGCAGCCAAGTGGGGCTAGCGGGGCAAACGCAGTACTTC; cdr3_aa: CASSQVGLAGQTQYF
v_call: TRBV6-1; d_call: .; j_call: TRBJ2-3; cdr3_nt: TGTGCCAGCAGTGAGGTAGCAGGGAAAATCGCAAGGACGCAGTATTTT; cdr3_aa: CASSEVAGKIARTQYF
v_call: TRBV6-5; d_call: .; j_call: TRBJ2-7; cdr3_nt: TGTGCCAGCACCGGGACCTACGAGCAGTACTTC; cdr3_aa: CASTGTYEQYF
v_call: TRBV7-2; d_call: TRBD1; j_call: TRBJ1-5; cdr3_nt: TGTGCCAGCAGCCCAAACAGGGGGCAGCCCCAGCATTTT; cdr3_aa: CASSPNRGQPQHF
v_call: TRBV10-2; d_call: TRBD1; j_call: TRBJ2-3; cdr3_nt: TGCGCCAGCTGGGACAGGCTCTTTGACCCAGATACGCAGTATTTT; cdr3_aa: CASWDRLFDPDTQYF
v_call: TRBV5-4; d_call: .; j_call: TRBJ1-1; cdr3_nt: TGTGCCAGCAGCTTGGGAACAGGGTGGAACACTGAAGCTTTCTTT; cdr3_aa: CASSLGTGWNTEAFF
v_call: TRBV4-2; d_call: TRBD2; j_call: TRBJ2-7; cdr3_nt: TGTGCCAGCAGCCATGGACTAGCGGGGCCCTACGAGCAGTACTTC; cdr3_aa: CASSHGLAGPYEQYF
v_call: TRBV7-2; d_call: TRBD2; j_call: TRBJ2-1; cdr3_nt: TGTGCCAGCAGCTTTCAAGCGGGGGGGGATAATGAGCAGTTCTTC; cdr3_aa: CASSFQAGGDNEQFF
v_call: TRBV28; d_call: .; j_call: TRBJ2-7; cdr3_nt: TGTGCCAGCAGACCAGGAAAAGCCTACGAGCAGTACTTC; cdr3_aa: CASRPGKAYEQYF
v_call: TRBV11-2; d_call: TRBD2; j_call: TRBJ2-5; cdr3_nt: TGTGCCAGCAGCCTTAGCGGGGGGGTACAAGAGACCCAGTACTTC; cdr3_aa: CASSLSGGVQETQYF
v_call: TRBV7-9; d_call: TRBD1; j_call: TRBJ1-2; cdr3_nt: TGTGCCAGCAGCCCCGATGACAGGGACTATGGCTACACCTTC; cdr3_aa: CASSPDDRDYGYTF
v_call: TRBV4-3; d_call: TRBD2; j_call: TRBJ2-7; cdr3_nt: TGCGCCAGCAGCCAAGATCGGGGACTAGCAGTCTACGAGCAGTACTTC; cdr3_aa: CASSQDRGLAVYEQYF
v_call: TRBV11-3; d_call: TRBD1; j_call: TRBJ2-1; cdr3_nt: TGTGCCAGCACCCTAGGACAGGGTCCCTACAATGAGCAGTTCTTC; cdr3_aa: CASTLGQGPYNEQFF